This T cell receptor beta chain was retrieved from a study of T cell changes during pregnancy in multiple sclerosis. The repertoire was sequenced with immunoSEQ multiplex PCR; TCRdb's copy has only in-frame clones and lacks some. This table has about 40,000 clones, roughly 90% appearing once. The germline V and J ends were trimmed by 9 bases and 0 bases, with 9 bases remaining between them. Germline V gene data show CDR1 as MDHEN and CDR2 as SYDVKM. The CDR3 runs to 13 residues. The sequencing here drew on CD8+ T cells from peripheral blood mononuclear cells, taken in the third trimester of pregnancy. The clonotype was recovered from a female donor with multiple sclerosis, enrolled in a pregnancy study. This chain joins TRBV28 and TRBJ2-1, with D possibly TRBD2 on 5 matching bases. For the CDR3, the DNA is TGTGCCAGTACTAGAAGCTCCTACAATGAGCAGTTCTTC. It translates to CASTRSSYNEQFF. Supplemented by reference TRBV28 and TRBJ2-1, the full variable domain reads DVKVTQSSRYLVKRTGEKVFLECVQDMDHENMFWYRQDPGLGLRLIYFSYDVKMKEKGDIPEGYSVSREKKERFSLILESASTNQTSMYLCASTRSSYNEQFFGPGTRLTVL.